At least ten counts were recorded for the clone carrying this TCR beta chain. This record comes from a study of T cells in Graves' hyperthyroidism and ophthalmopathy. What was amplified from RNA transcripts were TCR beta CDR3 regions. HTBI primers were used for first-round RT-PCR of the TCR CDR3. TCRdb reanalysed the multiplex PCR reads using MiXCR and keeps one entry per CDR3 protein. There are hundreds of thousands of distinct CDR3 sequences in the sample; about 17% occur only once, and over 3.5% lies in the top ten. This clonotype originated in a woman under 40 with Graves' hyperthyroidism. Sequences were obtained from blood.

The CDR3 reads CASRTKGVSWETQYF. As DNA, the CDR3 is TGTGCCAGCAGGACAAAGGGGGTTTCTTGGGAGACCCAGTACTTC. The rearrangement links TRBV12-3 or TRBV12-4 to TRBJ2-5; TRBD1 is a possible D gene (6 bases). This CDR3 is built from 15 residues. Trimming removed 6 bases at V and 5 bases at J, with 19 bases between.